This T cell receptor (beta chain) was found in a study of shared clonotypes between healthy human individuals. V dropped 3 bases and J dropped 3; count of bases not matched to a gene: 21. Germline CDR1 reads KGHSH; CDR2 reads LQKENI. The CDR3 totals 20 residues. Sequencing used immunoSEQ multiplex PCR; TCRdb keeps in-frame clones, though not all of them. The sample shows around 320,000 clones, roughly 91% of them seen only once. Sequenced: memory CD8+ T cells sorted from blood. The subset is: CD45RO+ cells pooled with CCR7-negative TemRA cells. This chain joins TRBV18 and TRBJ2-3, with TRBD1 matching 7 bases. The source of this sequence is a young man in good health. CDR3 coding DNA: TGTGCCAGCTCACCCCCGACCCGGGACAGATCATATCTAGAAACAGATACGCAGTATTTT. Amino acids: CASSPPTRDRSYLETDTQYF.